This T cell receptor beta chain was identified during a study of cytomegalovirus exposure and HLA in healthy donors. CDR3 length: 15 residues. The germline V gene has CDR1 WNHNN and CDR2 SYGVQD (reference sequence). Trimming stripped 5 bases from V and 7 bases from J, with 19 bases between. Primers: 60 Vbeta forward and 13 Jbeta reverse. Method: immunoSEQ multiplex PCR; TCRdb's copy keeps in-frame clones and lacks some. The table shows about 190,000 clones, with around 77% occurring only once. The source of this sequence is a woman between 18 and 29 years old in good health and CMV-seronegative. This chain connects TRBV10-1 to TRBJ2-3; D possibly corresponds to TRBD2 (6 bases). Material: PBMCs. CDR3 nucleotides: TGCGCCAGCAGTCTTAGCGGCCTCGACCCCCATACGCAGTATTTT. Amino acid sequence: CASSLSGLDPHTQYF.